The 22 T cell receptor beta chains given below trace back to one sample, sequenced in a study of OX40 agonist ivuxolimab in advanced cancers. The table came from immunoSEQ multiplex PCR; TCRdb's copy has only in-frame clones and leaves some out. The table has roughly 80,000 clones, around nine tenths seen once. The sample consisted of CD4+ or CD8+ T cells sorted from blood, taken in a trial of the OX40 agonist ivuxolimab. The receptors shown here come from an adult with an advanced solid tumor such as melanoma, head and neck, liver or kidney cancer.

The chain is built from TRBV7-2 and TRBJ2-7, with TRBD1 matching over 7 bases. The germline CDR1 and CDR2 sequences are SGHTA and FQGNSA. The V segment lost 4 bases and the J segment 3 bases; nucleotides outside the gene matches: 6. The CDR3 extends over 14 amino acids. The CDR3: CASSSGQINYEQYF. CDR3 DNA: TGTGCCAGCAGCTCGGGACAGATAAACTACGAGCAGTACTTC.

The J gene is TRBJ2-5, the V gene TRBV5-4; D gene uncertain. Germline V CDR1 and CDR2: SGHNT, YYREEE (reference sequence). The CDR3 runs to 11 residues. V lost 4 bases and J 3 bases, leaving 4 bases between the germline ends. The CDR3 DNA reads TGTGCCAGCAGCCGGGAAGAGACCCAGTACTTC. Amino acids: CASSREETQYF. Using reference TRBV5-4 and TRBJ2-5 for the parts outside the CDR3, the full variable domain is ETGVTQSPTHLIKTRGQQVTLRCSSQSGHNTVSWYQQALGQGPQFIFQYYREEENGRGNFPPRFSGLQFPNYSSELNVNALELDDSALYLCASSREETQYFGPGTRLLVL.

CDR3 DNA sequence: TGTGCCATCAGTCCGGGGACTAGCGGGAGGAATGAGCAGTTCTTC. This encodes CAISPGTSGRNEQFF. This chain joins TRBV10-3 and TRBJ2-1, with 15 bases lining up with TRBD2. J lost 7 bases, V lost 5 bases, and 3 bases had no gene match. The length of the CDR3 is 15 residues. Looked up from germline, CDR1 is ENHRY and CDR2 is SYGVKD.

J is TRBJ2-5 and V is TRBV5-8; TRBD1 might be the D (6 bases). Germline V gene data show CDR1 as SGHTS and CDR2 as YDEGEE. V was cut by 0 bases and J by 5 bases, with 17 bases left in between. There are 16 residues in the CDR3. The CDR3 loop reads CASSLGIDNQGETQYF. The CDR3 nucleotides read TGTGCCAGCAGCTTGGGAATCGACAACCAGGGGGAGACCCAGTACTTC.

This rearrangement joins TRBV6-1 to TRBJ1-1, with no clear D. CDR3 length: 15 residues. The germline CDR1 and CDR2 sequences are MNHNS and SASEGT. The V gene lost 2 bases and the J gene lost 1 base, with 11 bases spanning the gap. This CDR3 reads CASSEFGVPNTEAFF. In DNA form, the CDR3 reads TGTGCCAGCAGTGAATTTGGGGTCCCGAACACTGAAGCTTTCTTT.

This sequence joins TRBV7-2 and TRBJ2-1; 10 nucleotides line up with TRBD2. The CDR3 is 16 residues long. Germline V gene sequence: CDR1 SGHTA, CDR2 FQGNSA. The V segment lost 5 bases and the J segment 7 bases; nucleotides outside the gene matches: 11. CDR3 in amino acids: CASSTLAGEILNEQFF. The CDR3 DNA follows: TGTGCCAGCAGCACCCTAGCGGGAGAGATTCTGAATGAGCAGTTCTTC.

V gene TRBV2 combines with J gene TRBJ2-1; 10 bases are a match to TRBD2. Germline V lookup: CDR1 SNHLY, CDR2 FYNNEI. V was pared by 2 bases and J by 9 bases, with 4 bases of the junction left unmatched. CDR3 length: 14 amino acids. The CDR3 loop reads CASSELAGEGEQFF. For the CDR3, the DNA is TGTGCCAGCAGTGAACTAGCGGGAGAGGGTGAGCAGTTCTTC.

The rearrangement uses TRBV27 and TRBJ1-2; TRBD1 aligns across 9 bases. Germline assignment: CDR1 MNHEY and CDR2 SMNVEV (reference sequence). The CDR3 sequence is 14 residues long. V lost 6 bases, J lost 8 bases, and 10 bases stayed unmatched. The chain's CDR3 is CASRLGTGLGGYTF. The CDR3 region has the DNA TGTGCCAGCAGACTGGGGACAGGGCTGGGAGGCTACACCTTC.

The gene calls are TRBV18 and TRBJ2-3; 9 bases map to TRBD2. The CDR3 loop spans 16 amino acids. CDR1 KGHSH and CDR2 LQKENI come from the germline V gene. Trimming took 3 bases from V and 2 from J; bases not matched to a gene: 6. This CDR3 is CASSPVTSGNTDTQYF. The CDR3 bases are TGTGCCAGCTCACCGGTGACTAGCGGAAACACAGATACGCAGTATTTT.

This rearrangement joins TRBV11-3 to TRBJ2-3; D remains ambiguous. Trimming stripped 0 bases from V and 6 bases from J, with 7 bases between. This CDR3 region has 13 residues. The germline CDR1 and CDR2 sequences are SGHNT and YENEEA. CDR3 region: CASSLDLADTQYF. The CDR3 DNA is TGTGCCAGCAGCTTAGATCTGGCGGATACGCAGTATTTT.

This chain connects TRBV5-4 to TRBJ2-1, with 7 bases matching TRBD1. CDR1 is SGHNT, CDR2 YYREEE, per germline (reference sequence). The CDR3 contains 15 residues. V was clipped by 2 bases and J by 3 bases; unmatched bases: 5. The CDR3 DNA follows: TGTGCCAGCAGCTTTCCACAGGGGATCTACAATGAGCAGTTCTTC. This encodes CASSFPQGIYNEQFF.

CDR3 in amino acids: CASSLPGGRDGYTF. For the CDR3, the DNA is TGTGCCAGCAGCCTTCCAGGGGGCAGGGATGGCTACACCTTC. The chain is built from TRBV7-9 and TRBJ1-2; 8 nucleotides agree with TRBD1. CDR1 is SEHNR, CDR2 FQNEAQ, per germline (reference sequence). The trim removed 5 bases at V and 6 bases at J, leaving 8 bases unmatched. The CDR3 has 14 amino acids.

This chain links TRBV27 with TRBJ1-6, with D maybe TRBD1 (6 bases). Germline CDR1 is MNHEY and CDR2 is SMNVEV (reference sequence). The CDR3 length is 14 residues. V lost 2 bases and J 7 bases, leaving 9 bases between the germline ends. The CDR3 here is CASSLGGQNSPLHF. The CDR3 region has the DNA TGTGCCAGCAGTTTAGGGGGGCAGAATTCACCCCTCCACTTT.

This chain uses TRBV5-4 with TRBJ2-1; 13 bases fit TRBD2. V shed 2 bases, J shed 7 bases, and the junction held 9 bases outside the gene matches. Germline lookup yields CDR1 SGHNT and CDR2 YYREEE (reference sequence). The CDR3 runs 17 residues. CDR3: CASSLHLLAGGGNEQFF. CDR3 nucleotide sequence: TGTGCCAGCAGCTTACACCTACTAGCGGGAGGGGGAAATGAGCAGTTCTTC.

V gene TRBV7-2 combines with J gene TRBJ2-7; D perhaps matches TRBD1 (6 bases). Germline loops: CDR1 SGHTA, CDR2 FQGNSA. The CDR3 covers 14 residues. Trimming stripped 5 bases from V and 7 bases from J, with 18 bases between. The CDR3 here is CASSTRQVKGEQYF. CDR3 bases: TGTGCCAGCAGCACGAGACAGGTCAAGGGGGAGCAGTACTTC.

This chain uses TRBV7-9 with TRBJ2-1, with TRBD2 identical over 7 bases. The CDR3 is 15 amino acids. Germline V CDR1 and CDR2: SEHNR, FQNEAQ (reference sequence). With 1 base clipped from V and 2 bases from J, the junction kept 2 bases outside the gene matches. As DNA, the CDR3 is TGTGCCAGCAGCTTAGTGGGAGGGGCCTACAATGAGCAGTTCTTC. Amino acids: CASSLVGGAYNEQFF. The complete variable domain, with remaining parts taken from reference TRBV7-9 and TRBJ2-1, reads DTGVSQNPRHKITKRGQNVTFRCDPISEHNRLYWYRQTLGQGPEFLTYFQNEAQLEKSRLLSDRFSAERPKGSFSTLEIQRTEQGDSAMYLCASSLVGGAYNEQFFGPGTRLTVL.

This clone was seen just once. J is TRBJ2-3 and V is TRBV15; D not certain. The CDR3 is 13 amino acids. Germline values: CDR1 LNHNV, CDR2 YYDKDF (reference sequence). V lost 4 bases and J 0 bases, leaving 5 bases between the germline ends. CDR3 sequence reads: CATSMSSTDTQYF. The CDR3 DNA is TGTGCCACCAGCATGTCTAGCACAGATACGCAGTATTTT.

The chain has TRBV14 and TRBJ1-1, with TRBD1 identical over 12 bases. V was clipped by 3 bases and J by 4 bases; unmatched bases: 3. Germline CDR1 is SGHDN and CDR2 is FVKESK. The CDR3 loop spans 15 amino acids. The CDR3 DNA reads as TGTGCCAGCAGCCAGGGACAGGGGGCTTTCACTGAAGCTTTCTTT. Amino acid sequence: CASSQGQGAFTEAFF.

This sequence joins TRBV5-6 and TRBJ1-2, with D unresolved. From germline, CDR1 is SGHDT and CDR2 YYEEEE. There are 14 residues in the CDR3. The V gene lost 1 base and the J gene lost 4 bases, with 11 bases spanning the gap. This chain's CDR3 is CASSLLNRIYGYTF. The CDR3 nucleotides are TGTGCCAGCAGCTTGCTTAACAGAATCTATGGCTACACCTTC.

This chain connects TRBV2 to TRBJ2-7, with D unclear. V was pared by 6 bases and J by 7 bases, with 19 bases between. Per germline, CDR1 SNHLY and CDR2 FYNNEI. This CDR3 contains 14 residues. In nucleotides, the CDR3 is TGTGCCAGCAGGGTCACGGGTCTAATTGCGGAGCAGTACTTC. This encodes CASRVTGLIAEQYF.

The V call is TRBV6-5, the J call TRBJ2-7; D unresolved. With 7 bases removed from V and 2 bases from J, the gap between germline ends came to 12 bases. CDR3 length equals 13 residues. The germline gives CDR1 MNHEY, CDR2 SVGAGI. The CDR3 sequence: CASTLGLAYEQYF. The DNA of the CDR3 is TGTGCCAGCACCCTGGGATTGGCCTACGAGCAGTACTTC.

The chain has TRBV25-1 and TRBJ1-2, with a possible D match to TRBD1 (5 bases). The CDR3 is 14 amino acids. Germline V gene sequence: CDR1 MGHDK, CDR2 SYGVNS. With 2 bases removed from V and 7 bases from J, the gap between germline ends came to 14 bases. The CDR3 spells CASSEPGGSGGYTF. CDR3 nucleotide sequence: TGTGCCAGCAGTGAACCCGGGGGGTCTGGTGGCTACACCTTC.